This T cell receptor (beta chain) was sequenced during a study of a mutant IDH1 vaccine in newly diagnosed glioma. V dropped 3 bases and J dropped 1 base, with 6 bases sitting between them. Germline CDR1 is GTSNPN and CDR2 is SVGIG (reference sequence). The CDR3 has 13 residues. Time point indicated: week 35, safety follow-up. Vaccination comprised doses that each held 300 ug of mutant IDH1 20-mer peptide, plus topical imiquimod. This clone is medium-sized within its sample. Its cognate antigen is unknown. The data were produced by immunoSEQ multiplex PCR, yet TCRdb's version contains in-frame clones alone and is incomplete. The profile shows over 45,000 clones, over 60% of them singletons.

Sequenced here: PBMCs, sampled from a glioma patient whose treatment included an IDH1 peptide vaccine. The TCR sequence derives from a man aged 40-49 years with glioma. The rearrangement joins TRBV30 to TRBJ2-2; D is ambiguous. The CDR3 sequence: CAWSSGNTGELFF. For the CDR3, the DNA is TGTGCCTGGAGCTCGGGGAACACCGGGGAGCTGTTTTTT.